The 11 T cell receptor beta chains given below trace back to one sample, sequenced in a study of blood T cell repertoires in COVID-19. Assay: immunoSEQ multiplex PCR; the TCRdb copy retains only in-frame clones and omits some. The data show around 140,000 clones, 81% seen once. Source material: peripheral blood. The receptors stem from a woman in her sixties with active or convalescent COVID-19.

The rearrangement joins TRBV5-1 to TRBJ2-3; 7 nucleotides line up with TRBD2. The germline V gene has CDR1 SGHRS and CDR2 YFSETQ. V shed 0 bases, J shed 5 bases, and the junction held 9 bases outside the gene matches. There are 16 residues in the CDR3. CDR3 nucleotide sequence: TGCGCCAGCAGCTTGGTCCCGGACACGGGGGGAGATACGCAGTATTTT. Translated: CASSLVPDTGGDTQYF.

The CDR3 bases are TGTGCCAGCAGTCGAGTCCCTGGAAACACCATATATTTT. This codes for CASSRVPGNTIYF. The genes are TRBV2 and TRBJ1-3, with D unclear. The CDR3 consists of 13 residues. V gave up 5 bases and J gave up 2 bases, with 7 bases separating them. The germline gives CDR1 SNHLY, CDR2 FYNNEI.

This clone appeared a few times. The V and J genes are TRBV5-1 and TRBJ1-5, with TRBD1 matching 7 bases. The CDR3 extends over 15 amino acids. The V segment lost 5 bases and the J segment 6 bases; nucleotides outside the gene matches: 11. The germline CDR1 and CDR2 sequences are SGHRS and YFSETQ. For the CDR3, the DNA is TGCGCCAGCAGTTCCACAGGGGACCCGGGTCAGCCCCAGCATTTT. Translation gives CASSSTGDPGQPQHF.

V is TRBV5-1 and J is TRBJ2-2; TRBD2 matches at 10 bases. There are 16 residues in the CDR3. The trim removed 5 bases at V and 0 bases at J, leaving 4 bases unmatched. From germline, CDR1 is SGHRS and CDR2 YFSETQ. The CDR3 spells CASRQTSGTNTGELFF. CDR3 bases: TGCGCCAGCAGACAAACTAGCGGGACGAACACCGGGGAGCTGTTTTTT. Variable domain in full (rest from reference TRBV5-1 and TRBJ2-2): KAGVTQTPRYLIKTRGQQVTLSCSPISGHRSVSWYQQTPGQGLQFLFEYFSETQRNKGNFPGRFSGRQFSNSRSEMNVSTLELGDSALYLCASRQTSGTNTGELFFGEGSRLTVL.

CDR3 bases: TGTGCTTCCCACGAGGGAAGGGCAACTAATGAAAAACTGTTTTTT. As protein: CASHEGRATNEKLFF. The chain joins TRBV2 to TRBJ1-4; D ambiguous. This CDR3 comprises 15 residues. Germline V gene data show CDR1 as SNHLY and CDR2 as FYNNEI. Full variable domain (rest looked up from reference TRBV2 and TRBJ1-4): EPEVTQTPSHQVTQMGQEVILRCVPISNHLYFYWYRQILGQKVEFLVSFYNNEISEKSEIFDDQFSVERPDGSNFTLKIRSTKLEDSAMYFCASHEGRATNEKLFFGSGTQLSVL.

The chain is built from TRBV11-2 and TRBJ2-1, with D perhaps matching TRBD2 (7 bases). From germline, CDR1 is SGHAT and CDR2 FQNNGV. The CDR3 has 16 amino acids. Trimming left V 5 bases short and J 8 bases short, with 22 bases between. The CDR3 DNA reads as TGTGCCAGCAGCCCTCAGGGGTCTAGCGGTCGGTATGAGCAGTTCTTC. Protein: CASSPQGSSGRYEQFF.

This chain joins TRBV6-6 and TRBJ2-2; TRBD2 is a possible D gene (5 bases). Germline assignment: CDR1 MNHNY and CDR2 SVGAGI (reference sequence). This CDR3 has 16 residues. V dropped 5 bases and J dropped 7 bases, with 20 bases sitting between them. The CDR3 sequence is CASSPPPQRSGGELFF. CDR3 DNA sequence: TGTGCCAGCAGTCCTCCGCCCCAGCGAAGCGGCGGGGAGCTGTTTTTT.

This sequence joins TRBV6-6 and TRBJ2-7; D remains unclear. CDR3 length equals 15 residues. The germline gives CDR1 MNHNY, CDR2 SVGAGI (reference sequence). Trimming took 5 bases from V and 3 from J, leaving 17 bases between them. Here the CDR3 DNA reads TGTGCCAGCAGTCTTGGAGCCTCAACCGTCTACGAGCAGTACGTC. Translating it yields CASSLGASTVYEQYV.

The chain combines TRBV19 with TRBJ2-7; 8 bases match TRBD1. The CDR3 is 14 amino acids. The germline V gene encodes CDR1 LNHDA and CDR2 SQIVND (reference sequence). V was clipped by 5 bases and J by 6 bases; unmatched bases: 9. The CDR3 sequence is CASSLRDRLGEQYF. Written as DNA, the CDR3 is TGTGCCAGTAGTCTCCGGGACAGGTTAGGCGAGCAGTACTTC.

The chain carries TRBV6-6 and TRBJ2-7; 7 bases agree with TRBD2. The germline V gene has CDR1 MNHNY and CDR2 SVGAGI (reference sequence). V lost 8 bases and J lost 3; bases outside the gene matches: 7. The CDR3 is 13 amino acids. The CDR3 DNA reads TGTGCCAGCTACGGGGCTAGCGGCTACGAGCAGTACTTC. It codes for CASYGASGYEQYF.

The chain uses TRBV6-5 and TRBJ1-5; D unclear. The CDR3 has 16 amino acids. Trimming cost V 4 bases and J 0 bases, with 13 bases left between them. Looked up from germline, CDR1 is MNHEY and CDR2 is SVGAGI. This chain's CDR3 is CASSSGARHSNQPQHF. The CDR3 DNA reads as TGTGCCAGCAGTTCCGGCGCCAGACATAGCAATCAGCCCCAGCATTTT.